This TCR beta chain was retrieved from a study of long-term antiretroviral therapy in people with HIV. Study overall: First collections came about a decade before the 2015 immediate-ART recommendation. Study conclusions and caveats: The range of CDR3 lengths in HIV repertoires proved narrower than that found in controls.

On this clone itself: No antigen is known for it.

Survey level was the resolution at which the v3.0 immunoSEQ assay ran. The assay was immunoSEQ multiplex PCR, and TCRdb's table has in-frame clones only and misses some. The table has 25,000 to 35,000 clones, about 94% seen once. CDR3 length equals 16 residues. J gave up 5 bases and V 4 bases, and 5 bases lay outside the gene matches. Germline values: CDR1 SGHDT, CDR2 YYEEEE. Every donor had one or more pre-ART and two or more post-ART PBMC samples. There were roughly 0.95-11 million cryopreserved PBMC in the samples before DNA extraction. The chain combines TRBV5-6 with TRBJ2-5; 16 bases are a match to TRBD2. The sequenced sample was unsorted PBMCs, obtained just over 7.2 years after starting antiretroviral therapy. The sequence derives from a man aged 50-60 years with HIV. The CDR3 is CASSMGLAGGLETQYF. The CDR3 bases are TGTGCCAGCAGCATGGGACTAGCGGGGGGGCTCGAGACCCAGTACTTC.